One and the same sample provided the 24 T cell receptor beta chains below, sequenced in a study of blood T cells in healthy people across ages. Together with a sample-barcoded 5' primer, a J-beta primer mix was included in a second PCR lasting roughly 6 to 12 cycles. Using its own MiXCR run on the 5' RACE reads, TCRdb lists one record per CDR3 protein. The sample has 550,000 to 600,000 distinct CDR3 sequences, about 45% seen once. Sequences were obtained from blood. These receptors all stem from an elderly man in good health.

The chain links TRBV3-1 to TRBJ2-1; TRBD2 might be the D (6 bases). The ends were cut back, 2 bases at V and 6 bases at J, with 14 bases in the middle. Germline V CDR1 and CDR2: LGHDT, YNNKEL (reference sequence). CDR3 length: 15 residues. The CDR3 nucleotides read TGTGCCAGCAGCCAATCGGGCCGGGGGATCAATGAGCAGTTCTTC. This encodes CASSQSGRGINEQFF.

V usage is TRBV11-2 and J usage is TRBJ1-2; TRBD1 aligns across 7 bases. Germline assignment: CDR1 SGHAT and CDR2 FQNNGV. The trim removed 2 bases at V and 6 bases at J, leaving 9 bases unmatched. The CDR3 totals 15 residues. CDR3 loop: CASSLFPGGNHGYTF. CDR3 nucleotides: TGTGCCAGCAGCTTATTTCCAGGGGGGAATCATGGCTACACCTTC.

The chain has TRBV29-1 and TRBJ1-1, with unresolved D. CDR1 SQVTM and CDR2 ANQGSEA come from the germline V gene. The V and J ends lost 0 bases and 1 base respectively, with 9 bases between them. This CDR3 has 14 amino acids. Written as DNA, the CDR3 is TGCAGCGTTGAAGAAGCCTGGGGGAACACTGAAGCTTTCTTT. Protein: CSVEEAWGNTEAFF.

This clonotype was detected ten times or more. The chain carries TRBV6-5 and TRBJ2-2; 8 positions match TRBD1. The V segment lost 6 bases and the J segment 5 bases; nucleotides outside the gene matches: 5. Germline values: CDR1 MNHEY, CDR2 SVGAGI. The CDR3 contains 14 residues. CDR3 sequence: CASSFDRGTGELFF. The CDR3 nucleotides are TGTGCCAGCAGCTTCGACAGGGGTACCGGGGAGCTGTTTTTT.

This clonotype showed up many times. The rearrangement links TRBV12-3 or TRBV12-4 to TRBJ2-7; TRBD2 is a possible D gene (5 bases). With 6 bases removed from V and 0 bases from J, the gap between germline ends came to 9 bases. The CDR3 runs 13 residues. CDR3 coding DNA: TGTGCCAGCAGCTTCCGGGGCTCCTACGAGCAGTACTTC. This encodes CASSFRGSYEQYF.

This clonotype appeared a few times. This chain connects TRBV20-1 to TRBJ2-1, with 8 bases lining up with TRBD2. CDR1 DFQATT and CDR2 SNEGSKA come from the germline V gene (reference sequence). This CDR3 region has 14 residues. V trimming: 3 bases; J trimming: 9 bases; junction bases outside the gene matches: 10. CDR3 sequence: CSARVGTSLPEQFF. Written as DNA, the CDR3 is TGCAGTGCTAGGGTCGGGACTAGTCTCCCTGAGCAGTTCTTC.

The chain carries TRBV18 and TRBJ2-7; D possibly corresponds to TRBD1 (5 bases). Per the germline V gene, CDR1 is KGHSH and CDR2 is LQKENI. The CDR3 length is 14 residues. V shed 3 bases and J shed 4 bases, with 13 bases lying between them. The chain's CDR3 is CASSPAQGIYEQYF. DNA of the CDR3: TGTGCCAGCTCACCCGCCCAGGGAATATACGAGCAGTACTTC.

The chain couples TRBV25-1 to TRBJ2-5; D not resolved. The V end lost 3 bases, the J end lost 2 bases, and 16 bases lay between the germline ends. Germline CDR1 reads MGHDK; CDR2 reads SYGVNS. There are 16 residues in the CDR3. The CDR3 nucleotides are TGTGCCAGCAGTGATTACGGAACAGACTTACAAGAGACCCAGTACTTC. Amino acids: CASSDYGTDLQETQYF.

The rearrangement links TRBV20-1 to TRBJ2-1; 9 nucleotides agree with TRBD1. Germline V gene data show CDR1 as DFQATT and CDR2 as SNEGSKA (reference sequence). Trimming cost V 0 bases and J 6 bases; bases outside gene matches: 6. CDR3 length: 15 amino acids. The CDR3 bases are TGCAGTGCTAGAGATTACGGGACAGGGATCAATGAGCAGTTCTTC. Its translation: CSARDYGTGINEQFF.

This clonotype was found a few times. This rearrangement joins TRBV7-6 to TRBJ2-7; no definite D call. CDR3 size: 13 residues. Deletions cut 3 bases from V and 6 bases from J, with 12 bases between. Germline lookup yields CDR1 SGHVS and CDR2 FNYEAQ. The CDR3 is CASSFASQGEQYF. The CDR3 region has the DNA TGTGCCAGCAGCTTTGCCTCCCAAGGCGAGCAGTACTTC.

V is TRBV9 and J is TRBJ2-5, with D possibly matching TRBD1 (5 bases). Deletions cut 4 bases from V and 11 bases from J, with 21 bases between. CDR1 is SGDLS, CDR2 YYNGEE, per germline. This CDR3 is 14 amino acids long. CDR3 region: CASSPRQWYNEQYF. The CDR3 DNA is TGTGCCAGCAGCCCCCGACAGTGGTACAATGAGCAGTACTTC.

This sequence joins TRBV6-5 and TRBJ2-7; the D is unclear. The germline V and J ends were trimmed by 0 bases and 0 bases, with 6 bases remaining between them. This CDR3 contains 14 residues. From germline, CDR1 is MNHEY and CDR2 SVGAGI. The DNA of the CDR3 is TGTGCCAGCAGTTACTCGGTAAACTCCTACGAGCAGTACTTC. As protein: CASSYSVNSYEQYF.

The chain recombines TRBV7-2 with TRBJ2-7, with 8 bases that match TRBD2. Per germline, CDR1 SGHTA and CDR2 FQGNSA. The trim removed 5 bases at V and 1 base at J, leaving 7 bases unmatched. The CDR3 totals 15 residues. The CDR3 DNA follows: TGTGCCAGCAGCCAGTCTGGCGGGAGGTCCTACGAGCAGTACTTC. Translating gives CASSQSGGRSYEQYF.

The chain recombines TRBV29-1 with TRBJ1-5; D is uncertain. This CDR3 contains 12 residues. Germline V lookup: CDR1 SQVTM, CDR2 ANQGSEA. V lost 6 bases to trimming and J lost 6 bases, with 12 bases between them. The CDR3 sequence is CSVKLSGQPQHF. DNA of the CDR3: TGCAGCGTCAAGCTCTCGGGTCAGCCCCAGCATTTT.

The genes are TRBV6-2 or TRBV6-3 and TRBJ1-1; D is uncertain. This CDR3 comprises 13 residues. Germline V gives CDR1 MNHEY, CDR2 SVGEGT. Trimming took off 10 bases at V and 1 base at J, with 13 bases between the two ends. The chain's CDR3 is CATSIRPNTEAFF. CDR3 coding DNA: TGTGCCACCTCAATACGGCCGAACACTGAAGCTTTCTTT.

This clonotype has only a few counts. The chain couples TRBV7-2 to TRBJ1-2; 7 bases agree with TRBD1. CDR3 size: 15 residues. V trimming: 5 bases; J trimming: 7 bases; junction bases outside the gene matches: 13. Germline V gene data show CDR1 as SGHTA and CDR2 as FQGNSA. CDR3 sequence reads: CASSTLGQGETGYTF. The DNA for the CDR3 is TGTGCCAGCAGCACCCTCGGGCAGGGGGAAACTGGCTACACCTTC.

The rearrangement joins TRBV10-3 to TRBJ1-2, with D perhaps TRBD1 (5 bases). V dropped 7 bases and J dropped 2 bases, with 11 bases sitting between them. The length of the CDR3 is 13 residues. Germline CDR1 ENHRY, CDR2 SYGVKD. This chain's CDR3 is CAITRDGNYGYTF. The CDR3 nucleotides read TGTGCCATCACCAGGGACGGGAACTATGGCTACACCTTC.

This clonotype showed up just a few times. The chain uses TRBV5-6 and TRBJ1-5, with 7 bases that match TRBD1. V was clipped by 4 bases and J by 3 bases; unmatched bases: 7. The germline V gene encodes CDR1 SGHDT and CDR2 YYEEEE. The CDR3 has 15 amino acids. CDR3 sequence: CASSAEQGINQPQHF. As DNA, the CDR3 is TGTGCCAGCAGCGCAGAACAGGGGATCAATCAGCCCCAGCATTTT.

With regard to this clonotype: One end of the junction fails to match germline, which may point to a read error. This chain joins TRBV6-2 or TRBV6-3 and TRBJ2-3, with D perhaps TRBD2 (6 bases). This CDR3 has 15 residues. CDR1 and CDR2 from the germline V gene are MNHEY and SVGEGT. CDR3 nucleotides: TGTGCCAGCAGTTACCCGGGAGCCCCGGCGGATACGCGGTATTTT. Translating gives CASSYPGAPADTRYF.

The chain employs TRBV20-1 and TRBJ2-7, with TRBD2 matching over 11 bases. The CDR3 is 17 residues long. Germline V lookup: CDR1 DFQATT, CDR2 SNEGSKA (reference sequence). V was pared by 2 bases and J by 0 bases, with 9 bases of the junction left unmatched. CDR3 in amino acids: CSARLLAGGESSYEQYF. CDR3 nucleotides: TGCAGTGCTAGACTGCTAGCGGGAGGAGAGAGCTCCTACGAGCAGTACTTC.

This clonotype was seen only a few times. The chain uses TRBV10-3 and TRBJ2-7; the D gene is possibly TRBD2 (6 bases). Per germline, CDR1 ENHRY and CDR2 SYGVKD. The CDR3 length is 15 residues. The V gene lost 6 bases and the J gene lost 0 bases, with 15 bases spanning the gap. CDR3 nucleotides: TGTGCCATCAGGAACCGGGACTCGAGCTCCTACGAGCAGTACTTC. Encoded protein: CAIRNRDSSSYEQYF.

A few counts support this clonotype. The rearrangement uses TRBV2 and TRBJ2-1; 7 positions agree with TRBD2. Trimming removed 7 bases from V and 0 bases from J; junction bases left unmatched: 3. CDR1 and CDR2 from the germline V gene are SNHLY and FYNNEI. The CDR3 loop spans 14 amino acids. CDR3 residues: CASTLAASYNEQFF. For the CDR3, the DNA is TGTGCCAGCACCCTAGCGGCCTCCTACAATGAGCAGTTCTTC.

This rearrangement joins TRBV6-6 to TRBJ1-2; 7 nucleotides line up with TRBD1. The V and J ends lost 5 bases and 1 base, in that order; junction bases with no gene match: 10. This CDR3 spans 16 amino acids. CDR1 and CDR2 (germline): MNHNY, SVGAGI (reference sequence). The chain's CDR3 is CASSRRQGPVNYGYTF. CDR3 bases: TGTGCCAGCAGTCGTAGACAGGGTCCAGTTAACTATGGCTACACCTTC.

This clonotype was counted only a few times. The rearrangement links TRBV29-1 to TRBJ1-2; D unclear. Germline CDR1 reads SQVTM; CDR2 reads ANQGSEA. This CDR3 is 13 amino acids long. V was clipped by 0 bases and J by 0 bases, with 5 bases between them. In DNA form, the CDR3 reads TGCAGCGTTGAAGAGGTTCCTAACTATGGCTACACCTTC. Its protein product is CSVEEVPNYGYTF.